These 7 T cell receptor beta chains were sequenced from one sample in a study of identical twins (dated by TCRdb to about 2016). The library was obtained by 5' RACE. TCRdb records Illumina HiSeq 2000 as the sequencer. TCRdb reprocessed the public reads (quality trimming at Q25 with fastp, clone calling with MiXCR) and kept in-frame beta chains. Duplicate CDR3 protein sequences are folded into a single record with the most common DNA and genes. This sample gives 470,000 or so distinct CDR3 sequences in total; 20% to 25% of them show up just once. Of the sample, 2.9% falls within the top ten clones. Another study also made use of these data, one on T cells expressing NK-cell markers.

The sample comprised CD4+ T cells sorted from blood. The receptors originated from a woman between 18 and 30 years old in good health.

The rearrangement links TRBV5-6 to TRBJ2-5; D uncertain. Germline CDR1 and CDR2: SGHDT and YYEEEE. The CDR3 runs 13 residues. V shed 6 bases and J shed 5 bases, with 14 bases lying between them. The CDR3 is CASTPALHETQYF. The CDR3 nucleotides are TGTGCCAGCACCCCCGCACTCCACGAGACCCAGTACTTC.

This clonotype was seen only a few times. CDR3 residues: CSAPSAGSRTDTQYF. The DNA of the CDR3 is TGCAGTGCCCCAAGTGCCGGATCCCGCACAGATACGCAGTATTTT. V and J are TRBV20-1 and TRBJ2-3; D gene uncertain. From germline, CDR1 is DFQATT and CDR2 SNEGSKA (reference sequence). The CDR3 contains 15 residues. V gave up 6 bases and J gave up 1 base, with 17 bases separating them.

The rearrangement uses TRBV10-3 and TRBJ1-5; 8 bases fit TRBD1. CDR3 size: 13 residues. V dropped 8 bases and J dropped 7; count of bases not matched to a gene: 7. CDR1 and CDR2 (germline): ENHRY, SYGVKD. The CDR3 DNA reads TGTGCCATCGGTATCGGACAGGGACAGCCCCAGCATTTT. This sequence encodes CAIGIGQGQPQHF.

CDR3 DNA sequence: TGTGCCAGCAGCTTGGTCGAGCGGGGGGACAATGAGCAGTTCTTC. Its protein product is CASSLVERGDNEQFF. This sequence joins TRBV5-4 and TRBJ2-1; 9 positions match TRBD2. The CDR3 totals 15 residues. With V trimmed by 0 bases and J by 5 bases, 3 bases remained unmatched. From germline, CDR1 is SGHNT and CDR2 YYREEE (reference sequence).

The chain has TRBV6-2 or TRBV6-3 and TRBJ2-7; D is uncertain. The CDR3 is 13 amino acids. Germline V lookup: CDR1 MNHEY, CDR2 SVGEGT. V lost 2 bases and J lost 5, with 10 bases in between. CDR3 region: CASSYEVQDEQYF. CDR3 sequence (DNA): TGTGCCAGCAGTTACGAGGTTCAGGACGAGCAGTACTTC.

The chain recombines TRBV10-3 with TRBJ2-1; 8 bases agree with TRBD2. Unmatched junction bases numbered 6, after V lost 10 bases and J lost 7 bases. The germline gives CDR1 ENHRY, CDR2 SYGVKD. The CDR3 covers 12 residues. The CDR3 sequence is CATGRGENEQFF. CDR3 nucleotides: TGTGCCACCGGGCGGGGGGAAAATGAGCAGTTCTTC.

The chain joins TRBV29-1 to TRBJ2-7; possibly TRBD2 for D (6 bases). With 6 bases removed from V and 2 bases from J, the gap between germline ends came to 20 bases. The CDR3 has 15 amino acids. CDR1 and CDR2 (germline): SQVTM, ANQGSEA. For the CDR3, the DNA is TGCAGCGTACCCGGGGTCAGCGGGCCTCCCTACGAGCAGTACTTC. It specifies CSVPGVSGPPYEQYF.